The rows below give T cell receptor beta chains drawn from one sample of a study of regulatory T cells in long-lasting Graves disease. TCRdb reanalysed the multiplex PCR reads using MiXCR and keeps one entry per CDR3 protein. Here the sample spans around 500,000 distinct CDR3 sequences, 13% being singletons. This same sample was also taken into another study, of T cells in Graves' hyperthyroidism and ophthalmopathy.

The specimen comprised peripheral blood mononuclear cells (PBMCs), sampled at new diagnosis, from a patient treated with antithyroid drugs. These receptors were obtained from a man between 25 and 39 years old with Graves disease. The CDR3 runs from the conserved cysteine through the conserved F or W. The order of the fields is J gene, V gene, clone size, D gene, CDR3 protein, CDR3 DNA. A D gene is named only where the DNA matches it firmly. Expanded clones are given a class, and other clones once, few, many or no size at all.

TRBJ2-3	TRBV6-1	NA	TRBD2	CASSTRTSGTQGNTQYF	TGTGCCAGCAGTACCCGGACTAGCGGGACACAGGGGAATACGCAGTATTTT
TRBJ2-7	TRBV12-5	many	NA	CASGPKDF	TGTGCTAGTGGCCCCAAGGACTTC
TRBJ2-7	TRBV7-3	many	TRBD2	CASSPHSGSYEQYF	TGTGCCAGCAGCCCCCACAGCGGGAGTTACGAGCAGTACTTC
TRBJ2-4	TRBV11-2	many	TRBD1	CASSLNRGPDIQYF	TGTGCCAGCAGCCTCAACAGGGGTCCGGACATTCAGTACTTC
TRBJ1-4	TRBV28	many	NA	CASLAPGEKLFF	TGTGCCAGCCTTGCCCCAGGGGAAAAACTGTTTTTT
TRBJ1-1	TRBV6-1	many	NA	CASSEWTVNTEAFF	TGTGCCAGCAGTGAATGGACAGTGAACACTGAAGCTTTCTTT
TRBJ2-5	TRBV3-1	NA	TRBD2	CASSWGGTGETQYF	TGTGCCAGCTCCTGGGGGGGAACAGGAGAGACCCAGTACTTC
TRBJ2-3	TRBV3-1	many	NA	CASSGNGPHTDTQYF	TGTGCCAGCAGCGGAAACGGGCCGCACACAGATACGCAGTATTTT
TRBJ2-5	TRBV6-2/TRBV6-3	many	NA	CASSDPFQETQYF	TGTGCCAGCAGTGATCCCTTCCAAGAGACCCAGTACTTC
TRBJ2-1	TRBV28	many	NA	CASPSNNEQFF	TGTGCCAGCCCCAGTAACAATGAGCAGTTCTTC
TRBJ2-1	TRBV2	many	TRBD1	CASRSRGIYNEQFF	TGTGCCAGCAGGAGCAGGGGGATCTACAATGAGCAGTTCTTC
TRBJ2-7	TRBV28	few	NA	CASRTLVEQYF	TGTGCCAGCAGGACTCTGGTTGAGCAGTACTTC
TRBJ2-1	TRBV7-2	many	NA	CASSFLTDEQFF	TGTGCCAGCAGCTTTCTAACGGATGAGCAGTTCTTC
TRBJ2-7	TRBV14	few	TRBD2	CASSRIGLAYEQYF	TGTGCCAGCAGCCGCATTGGACTAGCCTACGAGCAGTACTTC
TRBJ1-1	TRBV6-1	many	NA	CASRERATEAFF	TGTGCCAGCAGAGAACGGGCTACCGAAGCTTTCTTT
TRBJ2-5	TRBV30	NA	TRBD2	CAWGLAGPETQYF	TGTGCCTGGGGACTAGCGGGACCAGAGACCCAGTACTTC
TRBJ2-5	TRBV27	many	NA	CASSLSVQETQYF	TGTGCCAGCAGTCTTTCCGTTCAAGAGACCCAGTACTTC
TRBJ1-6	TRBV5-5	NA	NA	CASSLRGPNSPLHF	TGTGCCAGCAGCTTAAGGGGCCCAAATTCACCCCTCCACTTT
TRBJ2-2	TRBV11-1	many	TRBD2	CASSLSREGLTGELFF	TGTGCCAGCAGCTTATCACGGGAGGGCCTCACCGGGGAGCTGTTTTTT
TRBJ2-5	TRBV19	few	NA	CASSTQGWETQYF	TGTGCCAGTAGTACCCAGGGTTGGGAGACCCAGTACTTC
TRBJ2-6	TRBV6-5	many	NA	CASSYSRSGPPSGANVLTF	TGTGCCAGCAGTTACTCGAGATCCGGTCCTCCATCTGGGGCCAACGTCCTGACTTTC
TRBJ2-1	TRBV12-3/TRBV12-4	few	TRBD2	CASSISGTLGNEQFF	TGTGCCAGCTCCATTAGCGGGACCCTCGGGAATGAGCAGTTCTTC
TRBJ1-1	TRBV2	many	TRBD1	CASRGTARMDTEAFF	TGTGCCAGCAGAGGGACAGCCCGGATGGACACTGAAGCTTTCTTT
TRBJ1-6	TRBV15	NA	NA	CATSTPGRGDSPLHF	TGTGCCACCAGCACCCCGGGACGGGGCGATTCACCCCTCCACTTT
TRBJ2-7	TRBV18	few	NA	CASSPISVYEQYF	TGTGCCAGCTCTCCCATATCGGTTTACGAGCAGTACTTC
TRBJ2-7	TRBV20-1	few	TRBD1	CSARVPRDSGF	TGCAGTGCTAGAGTGCCCCGGGACAGTGGTTTC
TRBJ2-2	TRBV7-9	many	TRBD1	CASRDRGRDTGELFF	TGTGCCAGCAGAGACAGGGGAAGAGACACCGGGGAGCTGTTTTTT
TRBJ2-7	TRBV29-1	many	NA	CSVPDGYEQYF	TGCAGCGTTCCGGACGGCTACGAGCAGTACTTC
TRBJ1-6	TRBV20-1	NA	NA	CSAQDLGAGSPLHF	TGCAGTGCGCAGGACCTCGGGGCAGGATCACCCCTCCACTTT
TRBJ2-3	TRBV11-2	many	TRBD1	CASSLDGQGHHTQYF	TGTGCCAGCAGCTTAGACGGACAGGGACATCATACGCAGTATTTT
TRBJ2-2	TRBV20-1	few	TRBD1	CSARGTGGRTGELFF	TGCAGTGCTAGAGGAACAGGGGGTCGTACCGGGGAGCTGTTTTTT
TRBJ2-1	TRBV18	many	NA	CASSPNGGEQFF	TGTGCCAGCTCACCCAATGGAGGTGAGCAGTTCTTC
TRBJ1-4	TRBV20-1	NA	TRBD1	CSARDQGESNEKLFF	TGCAGTGCTCGGGACCAGGGGGAGTCGAATGAAAAACTGTTTTTT
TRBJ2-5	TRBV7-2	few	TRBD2	CAGSFLGTSEETQYF	TGTGCCGGCAGCTTCTTGGGGACTAGCGAAGAGACCCAGTACTTC
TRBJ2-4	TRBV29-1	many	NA	CSAPGTTENIQYF	TGCAGCGCCCCCGGGACCACTGAAAACATTCAGTACTTC
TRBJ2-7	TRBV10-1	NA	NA	CASSELSRDLGQYF	TGCGCCAGCAGTGAGCTTTCCAGGGACCTTGGACAGTACTTC